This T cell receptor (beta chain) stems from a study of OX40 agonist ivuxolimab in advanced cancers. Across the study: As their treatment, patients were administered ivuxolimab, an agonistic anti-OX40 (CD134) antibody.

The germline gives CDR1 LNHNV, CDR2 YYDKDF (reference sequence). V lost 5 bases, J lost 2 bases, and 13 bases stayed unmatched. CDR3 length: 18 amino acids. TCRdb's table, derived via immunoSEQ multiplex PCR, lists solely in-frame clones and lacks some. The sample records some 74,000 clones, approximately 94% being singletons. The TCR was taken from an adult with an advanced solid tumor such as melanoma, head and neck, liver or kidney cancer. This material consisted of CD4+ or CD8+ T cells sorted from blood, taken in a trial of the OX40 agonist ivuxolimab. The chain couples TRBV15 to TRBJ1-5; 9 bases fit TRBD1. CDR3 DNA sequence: TGTGCCACCAGCGCTACTGACAAAGGGGACAGGGGCAATCAGCCCCAGCATTTT. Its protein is CATSATDKGDRGNQPQHF.